The T cell receptor beta chain described here comes from a study of breast tumors, draining lymph nodes, adjacent tissues (dated by TCRdb to 2015 to 2016). A note on the overall study: TCR beta repertoires were compared across tumor, adjacent nontumor tissue and axillary lymph nodes obtained from breast cancer patients. In human breast cancer, the study set out to assess how tumor, surrounding tissue and draining lymph node repertoires relate to one another and whether T cells might be exchanged between them.

Lymph node samples came from the axillary draining lymph nodes of breast cancer patients. Results the study describes overall, beyond this receptor: The data were judged consistent with most tumor T cells deriving from the lymph node and then expanding within tumor tissue. T-cell repertoire diversity in tumors was found to be lower than in lymph nodes but higher than in nontumor tissue, and preferential V and J gene usage was observed. Tumor and nontumor tissue repertoires were found to be significantly more similar in luminal-like than in basal-like breast cancer. The conclusion that tumor T cells originate in lymph nodes was framed as consistent with a hypothesis rather than directly demonstrated.

The germline V gene encodes CDR1 SGHTA and CDR2 FQGNSA. Trimming leaves V shorter by 4 bases and J shorter by 2 bases, with the junction holding 7 bases beyond the gene matches. From the cysteine up to the phenylalanine, the CDR3 has a length of 15 residues. The only DNA kept is the CDR3, 45 bases in frame from the first base. This clonotype has a count of ten or more. The clone's antigen remains unknown. The record has no base qualities; no much larger clone is one base away. The instrument was an Illumina HiSeq 2000. TCR beta chain libraries were generated through multiplex PCR amplification. High-throughput sequencing was used to analyze the amplified TCR beta chain products. Through fastp at Q25 and MiXCR, TCRdb rebuilt clones from the public reads, retaining in-frame beta chains. Rows merge per CDR3 protein into single entries with the most common DNA and genes. A total of about 270,000 distinct CDR3 sequences appear in this sample, around 31% of them only once. The ten largest clones represent roughly 1.2% of the sample.

The specimen sequenced was axillary lymph node tissue. The TCR comes from a female donor with breast cancer. Some clones in this sample may be carry-over from other donors' samples. The rearrangement combines TRBV7-2 with TRBJ2-5; TRBD2 fits 7 bases in the junction. The DNA sequence is as follows: TGTGCCAGCAGCTGGAAGCGGGATAAACAAGAGACCCAGTACTTC. Its coded protein is CASSWKRDKQETQYF.